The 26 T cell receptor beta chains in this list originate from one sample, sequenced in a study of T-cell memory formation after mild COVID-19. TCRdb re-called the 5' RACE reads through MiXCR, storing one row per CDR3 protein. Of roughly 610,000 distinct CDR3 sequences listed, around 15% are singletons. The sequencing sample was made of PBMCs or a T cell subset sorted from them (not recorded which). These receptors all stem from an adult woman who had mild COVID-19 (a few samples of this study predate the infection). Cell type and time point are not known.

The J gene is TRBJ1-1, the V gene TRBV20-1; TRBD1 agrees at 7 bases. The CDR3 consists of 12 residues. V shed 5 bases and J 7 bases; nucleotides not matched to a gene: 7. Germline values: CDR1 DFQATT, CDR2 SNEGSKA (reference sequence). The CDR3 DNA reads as TGCAGTGCTGCCGACAGGGTTAGTGAAGCTTTCTTT. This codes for CSAADRVSEAFF.

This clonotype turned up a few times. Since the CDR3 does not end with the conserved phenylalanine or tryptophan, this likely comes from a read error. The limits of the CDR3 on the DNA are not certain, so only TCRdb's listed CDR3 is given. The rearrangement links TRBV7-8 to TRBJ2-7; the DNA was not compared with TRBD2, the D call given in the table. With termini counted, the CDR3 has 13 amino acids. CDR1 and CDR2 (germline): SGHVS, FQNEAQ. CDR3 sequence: CASSLDPAGRGLI.

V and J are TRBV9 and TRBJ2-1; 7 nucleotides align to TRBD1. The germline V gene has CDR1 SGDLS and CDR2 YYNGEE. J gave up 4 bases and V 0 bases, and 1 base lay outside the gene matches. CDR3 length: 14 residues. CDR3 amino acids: CASSVEGQYNEQFF. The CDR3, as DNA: TGTGCCAGCAGCGTAGAGGGACAGTACAATGAGCAGTTCTTC.

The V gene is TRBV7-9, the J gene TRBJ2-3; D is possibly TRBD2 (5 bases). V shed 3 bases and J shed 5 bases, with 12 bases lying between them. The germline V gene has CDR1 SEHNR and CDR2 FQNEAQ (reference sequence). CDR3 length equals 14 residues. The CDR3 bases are TGTGCCAGCAGCTTTCGAGGGTGGGGAGATACGCAGTATTTT. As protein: CASSFRGWGDTQYF. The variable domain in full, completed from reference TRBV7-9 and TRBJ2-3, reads DTGVSQNPRHKITKRGQNVTFRCDPISEHNRLYWYRQTLGQGPEFLTYFQNEAQLEKSRLLSDRFSAERPKGSFSTLEIQRTEQGDSAMYLCASSFRGWGDTQYFGPGTRLTVL.

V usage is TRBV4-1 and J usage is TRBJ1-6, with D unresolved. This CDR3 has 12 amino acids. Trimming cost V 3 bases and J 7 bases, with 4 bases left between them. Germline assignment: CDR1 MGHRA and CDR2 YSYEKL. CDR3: CASSHGNSPLHF. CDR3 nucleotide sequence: TGCGCCAGCAGCCATGGGAATTCACCCCTCCACTTT.

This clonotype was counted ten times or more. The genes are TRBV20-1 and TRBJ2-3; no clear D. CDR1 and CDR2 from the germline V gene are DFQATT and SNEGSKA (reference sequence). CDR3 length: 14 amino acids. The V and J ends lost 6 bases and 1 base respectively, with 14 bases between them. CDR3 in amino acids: CSARRQPGTDTQYF. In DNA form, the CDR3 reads TGCAGTGCCCGAAGGCAGCCTGGCACAGATACGCAGTATTTT.

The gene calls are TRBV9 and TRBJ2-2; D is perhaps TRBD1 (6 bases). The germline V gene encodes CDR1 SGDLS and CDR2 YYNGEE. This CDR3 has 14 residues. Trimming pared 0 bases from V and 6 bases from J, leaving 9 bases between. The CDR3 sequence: CASSVAGVAGELFF. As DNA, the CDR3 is TGTGCCAGCAGCGTAGCAGGGGTGGCCGGGGAGCTGTTTTTT. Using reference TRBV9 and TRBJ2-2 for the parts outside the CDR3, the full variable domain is DSGVTQTPKHLITATGQRVTLRCSPRSGDLSVYWYQQSLDQGLQFLIQYYNGEERAKGNILERFSAQQFPDLHSELNLSSLELGDSALYFCASSVAGVAGELFFGEGSRLTVL.

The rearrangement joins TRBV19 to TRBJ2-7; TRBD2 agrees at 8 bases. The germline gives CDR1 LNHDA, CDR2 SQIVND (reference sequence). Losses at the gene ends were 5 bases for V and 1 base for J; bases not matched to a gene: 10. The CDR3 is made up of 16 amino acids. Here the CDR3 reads CASSPGGGGRSYEQYF. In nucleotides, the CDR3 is TGTGCCAGTAGTCCCGGGGGGGGCGGCAGGTCCTACGAGCAGTACTTC.

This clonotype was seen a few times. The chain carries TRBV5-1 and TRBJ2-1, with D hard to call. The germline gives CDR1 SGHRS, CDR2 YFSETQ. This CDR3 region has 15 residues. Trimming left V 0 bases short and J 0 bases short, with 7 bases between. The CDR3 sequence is CASSLDLHSYNEQFF. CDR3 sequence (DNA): TGCGCCAGCAGCTTGGATCTTCACTCCTACAATGAGCAGTTCTTC.

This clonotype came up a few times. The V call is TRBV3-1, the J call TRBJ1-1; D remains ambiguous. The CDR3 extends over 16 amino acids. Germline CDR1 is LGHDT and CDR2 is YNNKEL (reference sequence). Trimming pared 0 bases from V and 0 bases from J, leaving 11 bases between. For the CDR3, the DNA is TGTGCCAGCAGCCAAGATAAGGGTCAGGTGAACACTGAAGCTTTCTTT. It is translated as CASSQDKGQVNTEAFF.

The CDR3 DNA reads TGTGCCAGCAGCCAAGGACTAGCGGGGCCCACAGATACGCAGTATTTT. It yields the protein CASSQGLAGPTDTQYF. The chain combines TRBV7-6 with TRBJ2-3; TRBD2 matches at 12 bases. Germline CDR1 is SGHVS and CDR2 is FNYEAQ. The CDR3 sequence is 16 residues long. The junction had 5 bases not matched to a gene; V was cut back by 5 bases and J by 2 bases.

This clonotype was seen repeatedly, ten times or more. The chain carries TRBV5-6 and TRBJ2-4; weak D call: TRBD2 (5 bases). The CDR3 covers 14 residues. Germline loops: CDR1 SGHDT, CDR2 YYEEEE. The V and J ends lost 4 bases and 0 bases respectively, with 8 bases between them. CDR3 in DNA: TGTGCCAGCAGCACGGGGTTAGCCAAAAACATTCAGTACTTC. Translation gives CASSTGLAKNIQYF.

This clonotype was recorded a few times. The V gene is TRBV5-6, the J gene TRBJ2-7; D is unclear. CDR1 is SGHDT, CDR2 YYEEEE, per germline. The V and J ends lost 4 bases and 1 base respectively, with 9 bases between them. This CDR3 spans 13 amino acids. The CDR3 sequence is CASSISTSYEQYF. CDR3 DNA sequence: TGTGCCAGCAGCATCTCGACTTCCTACGAGCAGTACTTC.

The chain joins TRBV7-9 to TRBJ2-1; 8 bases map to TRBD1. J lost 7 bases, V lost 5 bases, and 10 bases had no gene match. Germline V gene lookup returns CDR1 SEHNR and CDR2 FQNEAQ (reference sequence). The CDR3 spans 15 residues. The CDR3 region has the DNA TGTGCCAGCAGCCTCCGGACAGGGTACGGGAATGAGCAGTTCTTC. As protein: CASSLRTGYGNEQFF.

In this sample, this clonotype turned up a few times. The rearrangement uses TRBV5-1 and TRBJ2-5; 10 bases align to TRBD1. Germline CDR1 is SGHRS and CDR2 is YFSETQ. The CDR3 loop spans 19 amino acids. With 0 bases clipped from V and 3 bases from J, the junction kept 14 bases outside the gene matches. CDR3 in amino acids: CASSLAPGGDRGREETQYF. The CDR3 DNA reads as TGCGCCAGCAGCTTGGCTCCCGGGGGAGACAGGGGGCGCGAAGAGACCCAGTACTTC.

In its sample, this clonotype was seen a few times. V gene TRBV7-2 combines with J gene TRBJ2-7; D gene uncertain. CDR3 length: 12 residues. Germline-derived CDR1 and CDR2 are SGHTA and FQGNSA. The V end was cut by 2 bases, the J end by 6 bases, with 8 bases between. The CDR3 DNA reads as TGTGCCAGCAGCTTATGGTCTTCCGAGCAGTACTTC. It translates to CASSLWSSEQYF.

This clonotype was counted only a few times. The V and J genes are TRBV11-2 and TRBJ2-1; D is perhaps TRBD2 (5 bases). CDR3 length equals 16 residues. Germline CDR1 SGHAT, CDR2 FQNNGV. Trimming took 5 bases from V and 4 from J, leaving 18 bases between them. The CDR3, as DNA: TGTGCCAGCAGCCCCTCAGCGGAACTAGGGTACAATGAGCAGTTCTTC. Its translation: CASSPSAELGYNEQFF.

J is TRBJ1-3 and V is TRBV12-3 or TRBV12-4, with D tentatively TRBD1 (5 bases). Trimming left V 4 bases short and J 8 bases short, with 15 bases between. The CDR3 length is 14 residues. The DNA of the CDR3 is TGTGCCAGCAGTTCACCGGCAAGAGGGGACACCATATATTTT. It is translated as CASSSPARGDTIYF.

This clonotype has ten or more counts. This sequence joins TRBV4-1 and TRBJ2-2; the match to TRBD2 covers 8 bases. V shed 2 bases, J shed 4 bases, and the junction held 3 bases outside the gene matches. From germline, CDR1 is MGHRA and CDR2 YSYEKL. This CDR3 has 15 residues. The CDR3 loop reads CASSQPGTSTGELFF. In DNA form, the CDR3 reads TGCGCCAGCAGCCAACCAGGGACTAGCACCGGGGAGCTGTTTTTT.

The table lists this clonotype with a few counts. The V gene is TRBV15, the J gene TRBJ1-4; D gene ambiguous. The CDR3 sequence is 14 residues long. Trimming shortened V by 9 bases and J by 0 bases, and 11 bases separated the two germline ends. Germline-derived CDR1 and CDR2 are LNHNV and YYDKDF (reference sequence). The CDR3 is CATGKEATNEKLFF. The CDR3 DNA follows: TGTGCCACTGGTAAAGAAGCAACTAATGAAAAACTGTTTTTT.

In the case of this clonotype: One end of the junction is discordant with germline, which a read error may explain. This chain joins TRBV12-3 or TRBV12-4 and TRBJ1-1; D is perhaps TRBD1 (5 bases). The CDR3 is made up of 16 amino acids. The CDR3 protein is CASSLAGYGASTEDFF. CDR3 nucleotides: TGTGCCAGCAGTTTAGCGGGCTATGGGGCAAGCACTGAAGATTTCTTT.

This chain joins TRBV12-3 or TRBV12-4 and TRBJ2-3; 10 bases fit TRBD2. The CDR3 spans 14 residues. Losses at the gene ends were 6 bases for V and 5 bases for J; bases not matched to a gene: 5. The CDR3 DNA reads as TGTGCCAGCAGGGTAGCGGGAGGAGGAGATACGCAGTATTTT. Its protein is CASRVAGGGDTQYF.

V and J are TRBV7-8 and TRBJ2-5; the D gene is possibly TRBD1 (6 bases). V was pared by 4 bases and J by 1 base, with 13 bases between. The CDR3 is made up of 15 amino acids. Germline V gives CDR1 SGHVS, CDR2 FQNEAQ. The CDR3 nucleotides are TGTGCCAGCAGCTCAAGGACAGTATTCCAAGAGACCCAGTACTTC. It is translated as CASSSRTVFQETQYF.

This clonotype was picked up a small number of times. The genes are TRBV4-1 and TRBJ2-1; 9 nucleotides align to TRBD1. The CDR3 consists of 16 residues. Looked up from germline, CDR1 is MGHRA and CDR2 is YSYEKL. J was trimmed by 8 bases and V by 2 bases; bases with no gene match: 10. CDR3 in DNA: TGCGCCAGCAGCCAAACGGGGACAGGGTTGATGGATGAGCAGTTCTTC. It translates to CASSQTGTGLMDEQFF.

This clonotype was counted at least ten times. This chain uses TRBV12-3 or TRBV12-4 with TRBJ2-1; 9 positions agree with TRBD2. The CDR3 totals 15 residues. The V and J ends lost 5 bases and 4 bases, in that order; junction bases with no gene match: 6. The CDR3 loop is CASSPRTSDYNEQFF. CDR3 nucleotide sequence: TGTGCCAGCAGTCCCCGGACTAGCGATTACAATGAGCAGTTCTTC.

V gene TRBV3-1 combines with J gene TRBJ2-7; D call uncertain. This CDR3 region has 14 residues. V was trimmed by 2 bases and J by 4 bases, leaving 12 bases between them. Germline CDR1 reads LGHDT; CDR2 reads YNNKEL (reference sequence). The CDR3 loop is CASSQITDSYEQYF. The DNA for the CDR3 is TGTGCCAGCAGCCAAATAACGGATTCTTACGAGCAGTACTTC.